This T cell receptor beta chain was recorded in a study of cytomegalovirus exposure and HLA in healthy donors. Study conclusions and caveats: Certain sequence variants were highly shared and formed a cluster, and this cluster was likely a sequencing artifact. Association with HLA alleles at 0.05 false discovery rate was found for 15,000 or so TCR beta sequences in a later analysis. Most subjects had HLA-A and HLA-B alleles reportedly predicted accurately by TCR beta sequences. Previously analyzed data showed that most TCR beta V segments were productive at a frequency of about 90% or about 30%.

From germline, CDR1 is SGHDT and CDR2 YYEEEE. The length of the CDR3 is 15 residues. V lost 4 bases to trimming and J lost 0 bases, with 12 bases between them. Use of 60 Vbeta and 13 Jbeta primers characterized the PCR. Method: immunoSEQ multiplex PCR; TCRdb's copy keeps in-frame clones and lacks some. The sample lists around 92,000 clones, about four fifths occurring once. The count of this clone is one. Its antigen is unidentified. The receptor was isolated from a woman aged 70-85 years in good health and CMV-seropositive. Sequencing was done on a sample of PBMCs. This sequence joins TRBV5-6 and TRBJ2-3; D is possibly TRBD1 (6 bases). The CDR3 is CASSGGHLSTDTQYF. In nucleotides, the CDR3 is TGTGCCAGCAGCGGGGGACACCTTAGCACAGATACGCAGTATTTT.